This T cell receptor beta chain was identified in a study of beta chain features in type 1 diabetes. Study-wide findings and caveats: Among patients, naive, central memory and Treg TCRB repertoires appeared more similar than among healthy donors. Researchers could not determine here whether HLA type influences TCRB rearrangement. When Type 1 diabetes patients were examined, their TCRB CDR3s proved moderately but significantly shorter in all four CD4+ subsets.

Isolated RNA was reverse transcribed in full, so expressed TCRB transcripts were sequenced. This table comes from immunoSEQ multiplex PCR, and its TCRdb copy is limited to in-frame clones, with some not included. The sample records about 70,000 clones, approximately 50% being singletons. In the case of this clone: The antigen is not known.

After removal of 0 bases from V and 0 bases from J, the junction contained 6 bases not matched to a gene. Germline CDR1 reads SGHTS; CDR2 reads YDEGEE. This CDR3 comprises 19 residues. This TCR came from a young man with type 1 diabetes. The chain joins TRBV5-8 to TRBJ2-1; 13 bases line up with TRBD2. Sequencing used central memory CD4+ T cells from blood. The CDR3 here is CASSLEGLAGYSSYNEQFF. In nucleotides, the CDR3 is TGTGCCAGCAGCTTGGAGGGACTAGCGGGATATAGCTCCTACAATGAGCAGTTCTTC. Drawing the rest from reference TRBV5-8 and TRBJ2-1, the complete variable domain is EAGVTQSPTHLIKTRGQQATLRCSPISGHTSVYWYQQALGLGLQFLLWYDEGEERNRGNFPPRFSGRQFPNYSSELNVNALELEDSALYLCASSLEGLAGYSSYNEQFFGPGTRLTVL.